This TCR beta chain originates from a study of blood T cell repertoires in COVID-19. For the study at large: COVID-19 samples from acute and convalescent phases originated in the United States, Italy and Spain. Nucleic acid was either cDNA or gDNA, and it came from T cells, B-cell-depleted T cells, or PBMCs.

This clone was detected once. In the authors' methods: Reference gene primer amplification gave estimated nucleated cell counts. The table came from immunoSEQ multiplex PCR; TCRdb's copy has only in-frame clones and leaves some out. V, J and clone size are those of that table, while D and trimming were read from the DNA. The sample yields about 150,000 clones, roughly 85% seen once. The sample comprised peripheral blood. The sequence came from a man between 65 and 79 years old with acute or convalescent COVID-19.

CDR3 protein: CASSSTGGGAEAFF. CDR3 DNA sequence: TGTGCCAGCAGCTCGACAGGCGGTGGAGCTGAAGCTTTCTTT. The chain has TRBV7-3 and TRBJ1-1, with D perhaps matching TRBD1 (6 bases). The CDR3 consists of 14 residues. Germline V gene lookup returns CDR1 SGHTA and CDR2 FQGTGA. Between the trimmed V and J ends, which lost 4 bases and 6 bases, there was a span of 15 bases.